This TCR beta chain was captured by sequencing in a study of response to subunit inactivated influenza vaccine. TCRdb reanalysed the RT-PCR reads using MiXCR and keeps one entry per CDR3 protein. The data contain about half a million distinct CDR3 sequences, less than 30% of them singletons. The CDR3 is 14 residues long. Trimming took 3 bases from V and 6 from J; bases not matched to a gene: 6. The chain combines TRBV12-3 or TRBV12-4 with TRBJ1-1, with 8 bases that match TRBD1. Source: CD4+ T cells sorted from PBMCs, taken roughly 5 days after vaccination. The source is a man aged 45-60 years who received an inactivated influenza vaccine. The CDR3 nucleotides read TGTGCCAGCAGTTTCAGGGGGCTGGGATCTGAAGCTTTCTTT. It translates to CASSFRGLGSEAFF.